What follows are 14 T cell receptor beta chains derived from one specimen sequenced in a study of cytomegalovirus exposure and HLA in healthy donors. Libraries were prepared by immunoSEQ multiplex PCR; TCRdb keeps only in-frame clonotypes and omits some of them. The sample consists of more than 250,000 clones, roughly 90% of them appearing once. Sequencing was carried out using PBMCs. All receptors derive from a woman aged 25 to 39 in good health and CMV-seropositive.

The chain carries TRBV10-3 and TRBJ2-7; D is undetermined. V lost 3 bases and J lost 0, with 9 bases in between. This CDR3 comprises 14 residues. Germline V CDR1 and CDR2: ENHRY, SYGVKD. CDR3 protein: CAISDQALSYEQYF. The CDR3 region has the DNA TGTGCCATCAGTGACCAGGCCCTCTCCTACGAGCAGTACTTC.

This sequence joins TRBV7-2 and TRBJ1-1; D gene unclear. The CDR3 has 15 amino acids. Germline CDR1 and CDR2: SGHTA and FQGNSA. The germline V and J ends were trimmed by 1 base and 2 bases, with 11 bases remaining between them. The CDR3 region has the DNA TGTGCCAGCAGCTTAGGCCGGCACCTAAACACTGAAGCTTTCTTT. It is translated as CASSLGRHLNTEAFF.

The chain uses TRBV11-2 and TRBJ2-3; D might be TRBD1 (7 bases). V dropped 4 bases and J dropped 1 base, with 12 bases sitting between them. CDR3 length: 15 amino acids. CDR1 is SGHAT and CDR2 is FQNNGV in the germline V gene. The DNA for the CDR3 is TGTGCCAGCAGCTCCAGGGGGGCGGGCACAGATACGCAGTATTTT. Protein sequence: CASSSRGAGTDTQYF.

CDR3 amino acids: CASSEASRKVYGYTF. Here the CDR3 DNA reads TGTGCCAGCAGTGAAGCGTCACGGAAAGTTTATGGCTACACCTTC. This chain uses TRBV6-1 with TRBJ1-2; D remains unclear. V dropped 0 bases and J dropped 5 bases, with 13 bases sitting between them. CDR1 and CDR2 from the germline V gene are MNHNS and SASEGT. CDR3 size: 15 residues.

The V gene is TRBV6-5, the J gene TRBJ1-1; D not certain. The CDR3 is made up of 12 amino acids. The germline CDR1 and CDR2 sequences are MNHEY and SVGAGI. The germline V and J ends were trimmed by 5 bases and 8 bases, with 12 bases remaining between them. The CDR3 region is CASSLTGMEAFF. CDR3 nucleotides: TGTGCCAGCAGTCTCACGGGAATGGAAGCTTTCTTT.

A word on this clone: Other DNA sequences in this specimen translate into the identical CDR3. The gene calls are TRBV5-1 and TRBJ2-3; D gene unclear. Germline V lookup: CDR1 SGHRS, CDR2 YFSETQ. The CDR3 loop spans 14 amino acids. Trimming left V 0 bases short and J 0 bases short, with 5 bases between. Here the CDR3 DNA reads TGCGCCAGCAGCTTGGGTTCTAGCACAGATACGCAGTATTTT. Translating gives CASSLGSSTDTQYF.

The V gene is TRBV28, the J gene TRBJ1-2; 7 bases align to TRBD1. The CDR3 covers 14 residues. Germline V CDR1 and CDR2: MDHEN, SYDVKM. V dropped 5 bases and J dropped 4; count of bases not matched to a gene: 7. In DNA, the CDR3 is TGTGCCAGCAGTGACCGGGACAGCTTCTATGGCTACACCTTC. It specifies CASSDRDSFYGYTF.

The chain is built from TRBV27 and TRBJ1-5; TRBD1 is a possible D gene (5 bases). The germline V gene encodes CDR1 MNHEY and CDR2 SMNVEV (reference sequence). V lost 1 base to trimming and J lost 2 bases, with 12 bases between them. The CDR3 covers 16 residues. Here the CDR3 reads CASSLLGARGNQPQHF. For the CDR3, the DNA is TGTGCCAGCAGTTTATTAGGGGCCCGTGGCAATCAGCCCCAGCATTTT.

This chain connects TRBV30 to TRBJ1-5; the D is unclear. The CDR3 is 14 amino acids. V shed 4 bases and J shed 4 bases, with 14 bases lying between them. Germline V gene sequence: CDR1 GTSNPN, CDR2 SVGIG (reference sequence). This CDR3 is CAWTPLSGNQPQHF. The CDR3 DNA sequence: TGTGCCTGGACCCCCCTTTCGGGTAATCAGCCCCAGCATTTT.

This clone occurred once. This chain joins TRBV6-5 and TRBJ2-7; perhaps TRBD2 as D (5 bases). The CDR3 loop spans 14 amino acids. V lost 5 bases to trimming and J lost 0 bases, with 11 bases between them. The germline V gene has CDR1 MNHEY and CDR2 SVGAGI. The CDR3 spells CASSPGRASYEQYF. The CDR3 DNA follows: TGTGCCAGCAGTCCGGGGAGAGCCTCCTACGAGCAGTACTTC.

V gene TRBV18 combines with J gene TRBJ1-5, with 8 positions matching TRBD1. This CDR3 region has 15 residues. The J segment lost 3 bases and the V segment lost 5 bases, leaving 6 bases of the junction unmatched. Per the germline V gene, CDR1 is KGHSH and CDR2 is LQKENI. The CDR3, as DNA: TGTGCCAGCTCAGCGGACAGGGACTACAATCAGCCCCAGCATTTT. It encodes CASSADRDYNQPQHF.

The genes are TRBV2 and TRBJ2-7, with D possibly matching TRBD1 (6 bases). The CDR3 contains 15 residues. Germline CDR1 SNHLY, CDR2 FYNNEI. Trimming took 1 base from V and 2 from J, leaving 12 bases between them. CDR3 loop: CASSEVWGTPYEQYF. The CDR3 region has the DNA TGTGCCAGCAGTGAAGTTTGGGGGACACCCTACGAGCAGTACTTC.

The genes are TRBV7-9 and TRBJ2-1; D call uncertain. The V gene's germline CDR1 is SEHNR and CDR2 FQNEAQ (reference sequence). The V and J ends lost 1 base and 6 bases respectively, with 19 bases between them. The length of the CDR3 is 17 residues. CDR3: CASSLEDGRRRGNEQFF. As DNA, the CDR3 is TGTGCCAGCAGCTTAGAAGACGGCAGACGCCGAGGCAATGAGCAGTTCTTC. Full variable domain (rest looked up from reference TRBV7-9 and TRBJ2-1): DTGVSQNPRHKITKRGQNVTFRCDPISEHNRLYWYRQTLGQGPEFLTYFQNEAQLEKSRLLSDRFSAERPKGSFSTLEIQRTEQGDSAMYLCASSLEDGRRRGNEQFFGPGTRLTVL.

To note about this clone: Other nucleotide sequences from this sample produce the same CDR3. The V gene is TRBV27, the J gene TRBJ2-7, with D perhaps being TRBD1 or TRBD2 (5 bases each). This CDR3 contains 12 residues. CDR1 and CDR2 from the germline V gene are MNHEY and SMNVEV (reference sequence). V shed 6 bases and J shed 2 bases, with 8 bases lying between them. The CDR3 DNA reads TGTGCCAGCAGCCCGGGACCCTACGAGCAGTACTTC. It encodes CASSPGPYEQYF.